The 18 T cell receptor beta chains below were found in one sample sequenced in a study of cytomegalovirus exposure and HLA in healthy donors. Primers included in the PCR were 60 Vbeta and 13 Jbeta primers. The method was immunoSEQ multiplex PCR; TCRdb's version includes in-frame clones alone and lacks a portion of them. The sample holds approximately 89,000 clones, around 70% seen once. The sequencing input was PBMCs. These TCRs come from a female donor in good health and CMV-seronegative.

This chain connects TRBV27 to TRBJ2-7; 7 positions match TRBD2. Germline V gene lookup returns CDR1 MNHEY and CDR2 SMNVEV (reference sequence). The CDR3 contains 20 residues. J lost 9 bases, V lost 5 bases, and 31 bases had no gene match. The CDR3 loop is CASSNTLRQTGTTTSKGQYF. The CDR3 DNA reads TGTGCCAGCAGTAACACCTTGAGACAGACCGGGACTACCACGAGTAAGGGGCAGTACTTC.

The rearrangement joins TRBV27 to TRBJ2-6, with 8 positions matching TRBD1. Germline V gene data show CDR1 as MNHEY and CDR2 as SMNVEV (reference sequence). V trimming: 6 bases; J trimming: 0 bases; junction bases outside the gene matches: 13. CDR3 length equals 19 residues. The DNA of the CDR3 is TGTGCCAGCAGCCCTCTAGACAGGGGCCTCCTCTCTGGGGCCAACGTCCTGACTTTC. It codes for CASSPLDRGLLSGANVLTF.

This clone was detected a few times. The rearrangement links TRBV5-5 to TRBJ1-2; D remains ambiguous. Trimming pared 4 bases from V and 3 bases from J, leaving 22 bases between. CDR3 length equals 17 residues. Per the germline V gene, CDR1 is SGHKS and CDR2 is YYEKEE (reference sequence). This CDR3 reads CASSREGSGSGYYGYTF. CDR3 in DNA: TGTGCCAGCAGCCGGGAGGGTTCTGGGTCCGGGTACTATGGCTACACCTTC.

This clone appeared a single time. The gene calls are TRBV2 and TRBJ2-2; D is uncertain. Between the trimmed V and J ends, which lost 1 base and 7 bases, there was a span of 4 bases. The CDR3 is 12 amino acids. Germline V gene data show CDR1 as SNHLY and CDR2 as FYNNEI. The CDR3 is CASSEVYGELFF. In nucleotides, the CDR3 is TGTGCCAGCAGTGAAGTCTACGGGGAGCTGTTTTTT.

This rearrangement joins TRBV7-2 to TRBJ1-1, with 7 bases identical to TRBD1. In germline, CDR1 is SGHTA, CDR2 FQGNSA. The junction had 6 bases not matched to a gene; V was cut back by 3 bases and J by 2 bases. The CDR3 is 15 residues long. DNA of the CDR3: TGTGCCAGCAGCTTGGTTTGGGACAGTAACACTGAAGCTTTCTTT. Amino acids: CASSLVWDSNTEAFF.

This clone was recorded once. The rearrangement links TRBV6-1 to TRBJ2-2; 9 nucleotides match TRBD1. Unmatched junction bases numbered 8, after V lost 6 bases and J lost 6 bases. CDR1 and CDR2 (germline): MNHNS, SASEGT. There are 15 residues in the CDR3. CDR3 in amino acids: CASRNWDREAGELFF. CDR3 nucleotide sequence: TGTGCCAGCAGGAACTGGGACAGGGAGGCCGGGGAGCTGTTTTTT.

This clone was counted once. The J gene is TRBJ2-7, the V gene TRBV13; D may be TRBD2 (5 bases). Germline V gene data show CDR1 as PRHDT and CDR2 as FYEKMQ (reference sequence). The CDR3 covers 13 residues. Trimming took off 5 bases at V and 7 bases at J, with 15 bases between the two ends. CDR3 amino acids: CASSQGERAEQYF. The DNA for the CDR3 is TGTGCCAGCAGCCAAGGCGAGAGGGCGGAGCAGTACTTC.

The chain recombines TRBV5-3 with TRBJ1-2, with 8 bases fitting TRBD1. TRBV5-3 is noted as an ORF with a role that remains uncertain. J was trimmed by 4 bases and V by 4 bases; bases with no gene match: 12. The CDR3 is 16 amino acids. The CDR3 coding sequence is TGTGCCAGAAGCCTTGGACAGGGAAGGGGAAGCTATGGCTACACCTTC. It codes for CARSLGQGRGSYGYTF.

The chain couples TRBV28 to TRBJ2-3; 11 bases map to TRBD1. Trimming removed 3 bases from V and 4 bases from J; junction bases left unmatched: 9. This CDR3 has 17 amino acids. Germline assignment: CDR1 MDHEN and CDR2 SYDVKM. CDR3 region: CASSFSPGDRGSDTQYF. The DNA of the CDR3 is TGTGCCAGCAGTTTTTCCCCCGGGGACAGGGGGTCAGATACGCAGTATTTT.

CDR3 sequence: CASSLRTRSNQPQHF. CDR3 nucleotide sequence: TGTGCCAGCAGCTTGAGAACTAGGAGCAATCAGCCCCAGCATTTT. V and J are TRBV5-6 and TRBJ1-5; no firm D call. Trimming took off 1 base at V and 1 base at J, with 9 bases between the two ends. CDR3 length equals 15 residues. Germline V gene sequence: CDR1 SGHDT, CDR2 YYEEEE.

This chain's CDR3 is CAISESGGYTGELFF. In DNA form, the CDR3 reads TGTGCCATCAGTGAGTCAGGGGGCTACACCGGGGAGCTGTTTTTT. This sequence joins TRBV10-3 and TRBJ2-2, with 7 bases aligning to TRBD1. The CDR3 extends over 15 amino acids. V trimming: 0 bases; J trimming: 3 bases; junction bases outside the gene matches: 1. Germline CDR1 is ENHRY and CDR2 is SYGVKD.

The chain joins TRBV5-1 to TRBJ2-1; D might be TRBD2 (6 bases). This CDR3 spans 15 amino acids. Germline-derived CDR1 and CDR2 are SGHRS and YFSETQ. Trimming removed 4 bases from V and 5 bases from J, with 16 bases in between. The CDR3 DNA reads TGCGCCAGCAGCAATACTAGCCGCATTAACAATGAGCAGTTCTTC. It specifies CASSNTSRINNEQFF.

This clone came up once. V gene TRBV7-8 combines with J gene TRBJ2-1, with TRBD2 matching 9 bases. This CDR3 has 14 residues. V was clipped by 7 bases and J by 7 bases; unmatched bases: 8. From germline, CDR1 is SGHVS and CDR2 FQNEAQ. The CDR3 reads CASTIAGVLNEQFF. CDR3 DNA: TGTGCCAGCACCATAGCGGGAGTTTTGAATGAGCAGTTCTTC.

This chain connects TRBV5-1 to TRBJ2-7, with D unclear. Trimming removed 0 bases from V and 3 bases from J, with 13 bases in between. Germline CDR1 is SGHRS and CDR2 is YFSETQ. This CDR3 region has 15 residues. The CDR3 reads CASSLDSAAYYEQYF. In DNA form, the CDR3 reads TGCGCCAGCAGCTTGGATTCGGCGGCTTACTACGAGCAGTACTTC.

V gene TRBV18 combines with J gene TRBJ2-3; D remains ambiguous. Germline V CDR1 and CDR2: KGHSH, LQKENI. V gave up 4 bases and J gave up 3 bases, with 14 bases separating them. There are 15 residues in the CDR3. DNA of the CDR3: TGTGCCAGCTCACGACTGAGTGAAGGAACAGATACGCAGTATTTT. Protein product: CASSRLSEGTDTQYF.

This clone was picked up one time. This chain links TRBV7-9 with TRBJ2-7; unclear D gene. Between the trimmed V and J ends, which lost 6 bases and 2 bases, there was a span of 17 bases. CDR1 and CDR2 (germline): SEHNR, FQNEAQ (reference sequence). CDR3 length: 15 amino acids. The chain's CDR3 is CASRPPEADAYEQYF. The CDR3 DNA is TGTGCCAGCAGACCCCCAGAGGCAGACGCCTACGAGCAGTACTTC.

This clone showed up just a few times. The chain links TRBV30 to TRBJ1-6, with TRBD1 matching over 7 bases. V was clipped by 0 bases and J by 4 bases; unmatched bases: 12. Germline loops: CDR1 GTSNPN, CDR2 SVGIG (reference sequence). The CDR3 spans 18 residues. The CDR3 DNA reads TGTGCCTGGAGTGTAAGGGGTACAGGGGCACCGTATAATTCACCCCTCCACTTT. Protein: CAWSVRGTGAPYNSPLHF.

The J gene is TRBJ2-3, the V gene TRBV29-1; TRBD2 matches at 11 bases. This CDR3 comprises 16 residues. After removal of 6 bases from V and 5 bases from J, the junction contained 13 bases not matched to a gene. Looked up from germline, CDR1 is SQVTM and CDR2 is ANQGSEA. DNA for the CDR3: TGCAGCGTACCTGGGACTAGCGGAGGAGGGGGAGATACGCAGTATTTT. It yields the protein CSVPGTSGGGGDTQYF.